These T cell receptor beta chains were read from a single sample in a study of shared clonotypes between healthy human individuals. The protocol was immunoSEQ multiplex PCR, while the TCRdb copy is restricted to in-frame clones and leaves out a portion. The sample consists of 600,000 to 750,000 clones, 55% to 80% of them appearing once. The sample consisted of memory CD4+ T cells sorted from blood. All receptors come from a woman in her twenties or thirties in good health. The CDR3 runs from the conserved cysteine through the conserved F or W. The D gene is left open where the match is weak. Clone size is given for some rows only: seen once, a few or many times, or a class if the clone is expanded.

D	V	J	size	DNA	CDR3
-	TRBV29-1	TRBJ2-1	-	TGCAGCGTTGAAGATCTTTCCCTTAGCTCCTACAATGAGCAGTTCTTC	CSVEDLSLSSYNEQFF
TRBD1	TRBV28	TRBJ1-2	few	TGTGCCAGCAGCCCCACCGGACAGGGTAGTCGCTATGGCTACACCTTC	CASSPTGQGSRYGYTF
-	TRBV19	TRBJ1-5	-	TGTGCCAGTAGTATAGGAACAGGGAATCAGCCCCAGCATTTT	CASSIGTGNQPQHF
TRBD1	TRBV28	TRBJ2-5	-	TGTGCCAGCAGTCTTCTCCCGGGACAGGGGGAAGAGACCCAGTACTTC	CASSLLPGQGEETQYF
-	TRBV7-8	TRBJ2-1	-	TGTGCCAGCAGCCCCGGTAAGGGGTTCGATGAGCAGTTCTTC	CASSPGKGFDEQFF
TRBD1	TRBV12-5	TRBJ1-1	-	TGTGCTAGCTCGACAGGGATGAACACTGAAGCTTTCTTT	CASSTGMNTEAFF
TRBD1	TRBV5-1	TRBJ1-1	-	TGCGCCAGCACCCTTTACGGCCAGGGGGACACTGAAGCTTTCTTT	CASTLYGQGDTEAFF
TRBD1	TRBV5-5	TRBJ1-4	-	TGTGCCAGCAGCCTGTTGGGACAGGGTGGAGAAAAACTGTTTTTT	CASSLLGQGGEKLFF
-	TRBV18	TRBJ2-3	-	TGTGCCAGCTCACCCACAGTTGGGGGGACAGATACGCAGTATTTT	CASSPTVGGTDTQYF
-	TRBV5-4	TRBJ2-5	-	TGTGCCAGCAGCTTCCCCTCCGGGCTAAAAGAGACCCAGTACTTC	CASSFPSGLKETQYF
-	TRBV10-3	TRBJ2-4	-	TGTGCCATCAGTGAAACCGAGGCGCCGGACATTCAGTACTTC	CAISETEAPDIQYF
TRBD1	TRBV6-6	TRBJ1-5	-	TGTGCCAGCAGTGACAGGGGGCACAATCAGCCCCAGCATTTT	CASSDRGHNQPQHF
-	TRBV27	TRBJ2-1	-	TGTGCCAGCAGAAGCCGACAGAGCTCCTACAATGAGCAGTTCTTC	CASRSRQSSYNEQFF
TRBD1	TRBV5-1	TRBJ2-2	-	TGCGCCAGCAGCTTGTCCGGGACAGGGTTTAACACCGGGGAGCTGTTTTTT	CASSLSGTGFNTGELFF
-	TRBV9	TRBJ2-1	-	TGTGCCAGCAGCGAGACCGGAAGAGGGGCCTACAATGAGCAGTTCTTC	CASSETGRGAYNEQFF
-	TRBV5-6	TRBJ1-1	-	TGTGCCAGCGGTAAAGTGGGCCCGAACACTGAAGCTTTCTTT	CASGKVGPNTEAFF
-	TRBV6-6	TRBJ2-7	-	TGTGCCAGCAGTTACTCGTTTGCCGGAACCTACGAGCAGTACTTC	CASSYSFAGTYEQYF
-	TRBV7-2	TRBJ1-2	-	TGTGCCAGCAGCTTAGTTAGGGACGGTGGCTACACCTTC	CASSLVRDGGYTF
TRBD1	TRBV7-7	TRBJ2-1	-	TGTGCCAGCAGCTTAGTCCAGGGGGCGGTTGAGCAGTTCTTC	CASSLVQGAVEQFF
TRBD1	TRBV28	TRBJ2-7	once	TGTGCCAGCAGTCTCCGGACAGGCTATAGCTACGAGCAGTACTTC	CASSLRTGYSYEQYF
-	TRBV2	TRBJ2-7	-	TGTGCCAGCAGTGATTGGGCTAGACCTCGCGAGCAGTACTTC	CASSDWARPREQYF
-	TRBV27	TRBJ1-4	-	TGTGCCAGCAGTCCCTTGCCGGAGATTGAAAAACTGTTTTTT	CASSPLPEIEKLFF
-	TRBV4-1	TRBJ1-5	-	TGCGCCAGCAGCCAAGGCCGCTTATTTGGGGGGGAGGGCAATCAGCCCCAGCATTTT	CASSQGRLFGGEGNQPQHF
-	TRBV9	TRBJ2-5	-	TGTGCCAGCAGCGTAGCTTGGGGCCAAGAGACCCAGTACTTC	CASSVAWGQETQYF
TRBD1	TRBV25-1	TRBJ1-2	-	TGTGCCAGCAGTGCGAGGACAGGCCCGTTACCTGGCTACACCTTC	CASSARTGPLPGYTF
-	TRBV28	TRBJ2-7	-	TGTGCCAGCAGTCTCCCGGCGGGGGCCTTCTACGAGCAGTACTTC	CASSLPAGAFYEQYF
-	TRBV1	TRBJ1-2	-	TGCACCAGCAGCATTAAGTGTTGTGCGAAGACCTATGGCTACACCTTC	CTSSIKCCAKTYGYTF
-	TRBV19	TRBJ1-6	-	TGTGCCAGTAGGGGGGCAGGTAATTCACCCCTCCACTTT	CASRGAGNSPLHF
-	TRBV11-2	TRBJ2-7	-	TGTGCCAGCAGCTCAACAGGCAGGGGACCAAAGCCGTACGAGCAGTACTTC	CASSSTGRGPKPYEQYF
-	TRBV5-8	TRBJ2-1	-	TGTGCCAGCAGCTTGGCTAGCTCCTACAATGAGCAGTTCTTC	CASSLASSYNEQFF
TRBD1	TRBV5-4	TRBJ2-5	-	TGTGCCAGCAGCTTTCGACAGGGTTTTGGAGAGACCCAGTACTTC	CASSFRQGFGETQYF
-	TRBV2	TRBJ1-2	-	TGTGCCAGCACCAACCAACAGGGAAGGGACTATGGCTACACCTTC	CASTNQQGRDYGYTF
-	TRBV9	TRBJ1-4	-	TGTGCCAGCAGCGTATCAGGGCAGGGAAATGAAAAACTGTTTTTT	CASSVSGQGNEKLFF
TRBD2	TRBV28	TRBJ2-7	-	TGTGCCAGCAGCGCCAAGGGACTAGCGGGAGGGGGATCCGAGCAGTACTTC	CASSAKGLAGGGSEQYF
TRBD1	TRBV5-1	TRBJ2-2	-	TGCGCCAGCAGCTTGGGAGAAAGGACAGGGCAAAACACCGGGGAGCTGTTTTTT	CASSLGERTGQNTGELFF
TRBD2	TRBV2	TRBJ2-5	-	TGTGCCAGCAAGAGACTAGCGGGAGGGCCTCGGGAGACCCAGTACTTC	CASKRLAGGPRETQYF
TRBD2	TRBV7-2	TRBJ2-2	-	TGTGCCAGCAGCTTTAGCGGGACGAACACCGGGGAGCTGTTTTTT	CASSFSGTNTGELFF
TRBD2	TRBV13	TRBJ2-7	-	TGTGCCAGCAGCTTAGGCCTAATTCGTGGACTAGCGGGAGGTGCCGAGCAGTACTTC	CASSLGLIRGLAGGAEQYF
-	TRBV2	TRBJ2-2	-	TGTGCCAGCAGTTGGGGTATGGAGCTGTTTTTT	CASSWGMELFF
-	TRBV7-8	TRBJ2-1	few	TGTGCCAGCAGCTTAGGCAGGGCCCGTACCTACAATGAGCAGTTCTTC	CASSLGRARTYNEQFF
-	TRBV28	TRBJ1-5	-	TGTGCCAGCAGTCTAACAGCCCCAGTCGGGCCCCAGCATTTT	CASSLTAPVGPQHF
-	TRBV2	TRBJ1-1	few	TGTGCCAGCAATCCACAGCTCCTCATGAACACTGAAGCTTTCTTT	CASNPQLLMNTEAFF
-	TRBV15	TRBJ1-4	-	TGTGCCACCAGCAGCTCGGTCTTAAATGAAAAACTGTTTTTT	CATSSSVLNEKLFF